The present entry profiles one T cell receptor beta chain with its context. TCRdb called the RACE reads again in MiXCR, with one record for every CDR3 protein. The table lists about 110,000 distinct CDR3 sequences, 9.5% to 15% of them singletons. The data belong to a study of human T cells and chemical hapten exposure. As to time point: pre-sensitization, week 0. Treatment defined: therapeutic diphenylcyclopropenone sensitization with weekly scalp DPC. Samples of blood were obtained prior to the application of each patch test. The CDR3 totals 15 residues. Germline loops: CDR1 MNHEY, CDR2 SVGAGI. V gave up 6 bases and J gave up 2 bases, with 17 bases separating them.

The rearrangement links TRBV6-5 to TRBJ2-7; a possible D gene is TRBD1 (6 bases). The TCR sequence derives from a woman in her 50s with alopecia areata. Some clones in this sample may be carry-over from other donors' samples. Sequenced here: whole blood, sampled in connection with sensitization to the hapten diphenylcyclopropenone (DPC). For the CDR3, the DNA is TGTGCCAGCAGCCAGACCGGGACATCTACCTACGAGCAGTACTTC. Encoded protein: CASSQTGTSTYEQYF.